A single sample gave rise to the 4 T cell receptor beta chains below, sequenced in a study of control samples from healthy donors and cancer patients. Produced via immunoSEQ multiplex PCR; TCRdb's table is partial and in-frame only. This table holds around 120,000 clones, about 94% found once. The sample consisted of blood. The receptors derive from a man aged 25-40 years in good health.

The chain recombines TRBV6-1 with TRBJ1-4; 8 bases match TRBD1. The J segment lost 5 bases and the V segment lost 6 bases, leaving 5 bases of the junction unmatched. CDR1 and CDR2 (germline): MNHNS, SASEGT. The CDR3 is 14 amino acids. The CDR3 here is CASSGQGTNEKLFF. CDR3 sequence (DNA): TGTGCCAGCAGCGGACAGGGAACCAATGAAAAACTGTTTTTT.

The J gene is TRBJ2-3, the V gene TRBV5-4, with 15 nucleotides matching TRBD2. V trimming: 4 bases; J trimming: 1 base; junction bases outside the gene matches: 7. The CDR3 loop spans 18 amino acids. Germline V gene data show CDR1 as SGHNT and CDR2 as YYREEE (reference sequence). CDR3 nucleotides: TGTGCCAGCAGCGGCTATAGGACTAGCGGGGGGGGCACAGATACGCAGTATTTT. This gives the protein CASSGYRTSGGGTDTQYF.

There are a few counts of this clone. This sequence joins TRBV7-9 and TRBJ1-1; D is ambiguous. This CDR3 has 18 amino acids. Germline CDR1 and CDR2: SEHNR and FQNEAQ (reference sequence). The V gene lost 3 bases and the J gene lost 1 base, with 21 bases spanning the gap. The CDR3 bases are TGTGCCAGCAGCTTCGGATTGGCAGGCGGCGCCGGGAACACTGAAGCTTTCTTT. Amino acid sequence: CASSFGLAGGAGNTEAFF.

This chain joins TRBV2 and TRBJ1-1; no clear D. With 8 bases removed from V and 2 bases from J, the gap between germline ends came to 12 bases. The germline V gene encodes CDR1 SNHLY and CDR2 FYNNEI. There are 13 residues in the CDR3. The CDR3 DNA reads TGTGCCAGCGGGGAGGGATCAAACACTGAAGCTTTCTTT. Protein sequence: CASGEGSNTEAFF.